The next 13 T cell receptor beta chains were all read from a single sample in a study of cytomegalovirus exposure and HLA in healthy donors. The PCR had 60 Vbeta and 13 Jbeta primers. Assay used: immunoSEQ multiplex PCR; TCRdb lists only in-frame clones, some missing. This listing includes under 40,000 clones. The sample comprised PBMCs. Receptor source: a woman in her thirties or forties in good health and CMV-seropositive.

Measured by frequency, this clone is medium-sized. The rearrangement links TRBV10-3 to TRBJ2-1; the D is unclear. The CDR3 covers 13 residues. Germline V gene sequence: CDR1 ENHRY, CDR2 SYGVKD. V was cut by 2 bases and J by 3 bases, with 5 bases left in between. This CDR3 reads CAISEGFYNEQFF. Written as DNA, the CDR3 is TGTGCCATCAGTGAGGGCTTCTACAATGAGCAGTTCTTC.

V usage is TRBV6-5 and J usage is TRBJ1-1, with D hard to call. Per germline, CDR1 MNHEY and CDR2 SVGAGI. V lost 6 bases to trimming and J lost 5 bases, with 10 bases between them. The CDR3 is 12 residues long. The DNA for the CDR3 is TGTGCCAGCAGGCCGGGAGGAACTGAAGCTTTCTTT. Translated, it gives CASRPGGTEAFF.

V and J are TRBV9 and TRBJ2-3, with 15 nucleotides matching TRBD2. V was clipped by 4 bases and J by 6 bases; unmatched bases: 3. The CDR3 is made up of 15 amino acids. CDR1 is SGDLS, CDR2 YYNGEE, per germline. In DNA, the CDR3 is TGTGCCAGCAGCCGAGGGACTAGCGGGGGGGATACGCAGTATTTT. It is translated as CASSRGTSGGDTQYF.

The V and J genes are TRBV27 and TRBJ2-1; 15 positions match TRBD2. Germline CDR1 and CDR2: MNHEY and SMNVEV (reference sequence). V trimming: 6 bases; J trimming: 14 bases; junction bases outside the gene matches: 8. CDR3 size: 14 residues. CDR3 region: CASSGLAGGDREFF. The DNA of the CDR3 is TGTGCCAGCAGCGGACTAGCGGGAGGGGATAGGGAGTTCTTC.

The chain has TRBV9 and TRBJ1-3, with 10 bases that match TRBD1. Looked up from germline, CDR1 is SGDLS and CDR2 is YYNGEE. V dropped 0 bases and J dropped 6; count of bases not matched to a gene: 9. The CDR3 contains 17 residues. CDR3 nucleotides: TGTGCCAGCAGCGTAGATACCGGGACAGGGGTTTTAAACACCATATATTTT. This codes for CASSVDTGTGVLNTIYF. The full variable domain, in which reference TRBV9 and TRBJ1-3 provide the parts outside the CDR3, is DSGVTQTPKHLITATGQRVTLRCSPRSGDLSVYWYQQSLDQGLQFLIQYYNGEERAKGNILERFSAQQFPDLHSELNLSSLELGDSALYFCASSVDTGTGVLNTIYFGEGSWLTVV.

This chain links TRBV29-1 with TRBJ2-1; D may be TRBD1 (5 bases). The CDR3 sequence is 12 residues long. CDR1 is SQVTM and CDR2 is ANQGSEA in the germline V gene. Deletions cut 5 bases from V and 2 bases from J, with 7 bases between. The CDR3 is CSVWTPYNEQFF. The CDR3 DNA reads as TGCAGCGTTTGGACACCCTACAATGAGCAGTTCTTC.

The V and J genes are TRBV5-8 and TRBJ1-2; 8 bases are shared with TRBD1. Germline trimming cut 2 bases from V and 8 bases from J; bases unmatched to any gene: 5. CDR1 is SGHTS and CDR2 is YDEGEE in the germline V gene. This CDR3 has 13 amino acids. The CDR3 spells CASSFGQGRGYTF. DNA of the CDR3: TGTGCCAGCAGCTTTGGACAGGGTAGGGGCTACACCTTC.

V usage is TRBV27 and J usage is TRBJ1-5; 9 nucleotides line up with TRBD1. There are 14 residues in the CDR3. Germline V gene data show CDR1 as MNHEY and CDR2 as SMNVEV (reference sequence). The J segment lost 6 bases and the V segment lost 5 bases, leaving 5 bases of the junction unmatched. CDR3 loop: CASSPTGGGQPQHF. DNA of the CDR3: TGTGCCAGCAGTCCGACAGGGGGAGGTCAGCCCCAGCATTTT.

The chain recombines TRBV28 with TRBJ1-1, with no clear D. The CDR3 contains 13 residues. V was clipped by 3 bases and J by 4 bases, with 9 bases between them. Per the germline V gene, CDR1 is MDHEN and CDR2 is SYDVKM. The DNA of the CDR3 is TGTGCCAGCAGTTTCATAACTTCCACTGAAGCTTTCTTT. Translating it yields CASSFITSTEAFF.

The V call is TRBV4-1, the J call TRBJ1-4, with TRBD1 matching over 10 bases. Germline V gives CDR1 MGHRA, CDR2 YSYEKL. After removal of 3 bases from V and 7 bases from J, the junction contained 5 bases not matched to a gene. CDR3 length: 15 residues. CDR3 in DNA: TGCGCCAGCAGCCAGGAGACAGGGGGCCCTGAAAAACTGTTTTTT. Protein product: CASSQETGGPEKLFF.

To note about this clone: The same CDR3 arises from other DNA sequences in this sample as well. The chain couples TRBV5-1 to TRBJ2-5; TRBD2 agrees at 7 bases. The ends lost 0 bases at V and 2 bases at J; junction bases unmatched: 1. CDR3 size: 14 residues. Germline loops: CDR1 SGHRS, CDR2 YFSETQ. CDR3 nucleotides: TGCGCCAGCAGCTTGGCGGGGGGACAAGAGACCCAGTACTTC. Its translation: CASSLAGGQETQYF.

The CDR3 region has the DNA TGTGCCAGCAGTGACGGAAGGGCGGGAGCAACGACCTACGAGCAGTACTTC. Residues: CASSDGRAGATTYEQYF. The rearrangement joins TRBV6-4 to TRBJ2-7; 7 bases align to TRBD2. The CDR3 runs to 17 residues. Germline CDR1 reads MRHNA; CDR2 reads SNTAGT. After removal of 2 bases from V and 2 bases from J, the junction contained 12 bases not matched to a gene.

V and J are TRBV6-1 and TRBJ1-2, with D tentatively TRBD1 (5 bases). Trimming took 2 bases from V and 7 from J, leaving 11 bases between them. In germline, CDR1 is MNHNS, CDR2 SASEGT. The CDR3 has 13 amino acids. CDR3 sequence: CASSEKGVFGYTF. CDR3 in DNA: TGTGCCAGCAGTGAAAAAGGGGTTTTTGGCTACACCTTC.